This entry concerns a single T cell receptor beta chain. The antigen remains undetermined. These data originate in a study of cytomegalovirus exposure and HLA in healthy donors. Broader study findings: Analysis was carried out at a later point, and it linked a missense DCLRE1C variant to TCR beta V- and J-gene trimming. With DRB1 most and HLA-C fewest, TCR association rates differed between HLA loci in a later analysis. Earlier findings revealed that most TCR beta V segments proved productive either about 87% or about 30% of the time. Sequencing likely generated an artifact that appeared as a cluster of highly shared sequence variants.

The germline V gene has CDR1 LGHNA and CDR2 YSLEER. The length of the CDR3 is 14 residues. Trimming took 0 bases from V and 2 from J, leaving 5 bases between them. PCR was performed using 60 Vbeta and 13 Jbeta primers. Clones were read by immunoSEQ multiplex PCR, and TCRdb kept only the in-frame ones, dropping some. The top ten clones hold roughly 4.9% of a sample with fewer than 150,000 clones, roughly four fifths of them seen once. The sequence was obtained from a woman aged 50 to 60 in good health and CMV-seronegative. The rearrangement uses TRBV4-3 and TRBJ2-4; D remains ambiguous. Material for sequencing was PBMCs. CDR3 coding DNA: TGCGCCAGCAGCCAAGAGGGCCCCAAAAACATTCAGTACTTC. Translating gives CASSQEGPKNIQYF.